These 2 T cell receptor beta chains were all obtained from the same sample, sequenced in a study of long-term antiretroviral therapy in people with HIV. The assay, immunoSEQ v3.0, was run at survey level. Clones were read by immunoSEQ multiplex PCR, and TCRdb kept only the in-frame ones, dropping some. The sample carries around 21,000 clones, approximately 81% recorded once. The material was unsorted PBMCs, obtained at the start of antiretroviral therapy. The receptors were sampled from a man aged 50-59 years with HIV.

The chain is built from TRBV10-3 and TRBJ2-5; TRBD1 agrees at 7 bases. With 4 bases clipped from V and 2 bases from J, the junction kept 7 bases outside the gene matches. CDR3 length equals 15 residues. From germline, CDR1 is ENHRY and CDR2 SYGVKD. This chain's CDR3 is CAISVGTAVQETQYF. The CDR3 DNA reads as TGTGCCATCAGTGTTGGGACAGCCGTACAAGAGACCCAGTACTTC.

The chain carries TRBV10-1 and TRBJ1-5, with TRBD1 as a possible D gene (5 bases). Germline loops: CDR1 WNHNN, CDR2 SYGVQD (reference sequence). The CDR3 runs 18 residues. Trimming removed 2 bases at V and 0 bases at J, with 17 bases between. CDR3 residues: CASSEDKGSFHSNQPQHF. Written as DNA, the CDR3 is TGCGCCAGCAGTGAGGATAAGGGGTCCTTTCATAGCAATCAGCCCCAGCATTTT.